These 9 T cell receptor beta chains share one sample of origin, sequenced in a study of OX40 agonist ivuxolimab in advanced cancers. Profiling relied on immunoSEQ multiplex PCR, and the TCRdb table lists in-frame clones only, not all of them. Of about 52,000 clones listed, more than 85% are singletons. The sequences come from CD4+ or CD8+ T cells sorted from blood, collected in a trial of the OX40 agonist ivuxolimab. Receptors originate from an adult with an advanced solid tumor such as melanoma, head and neck, liver or kidney cancer.

The rearrangement links TRBV29-1 to TRBJ2-1; 11 nucleotides match TRBD1. The CDR3 is made up of 13 amino acids. J was trimmed by 9 bases and V by 7 bases; bases with no gene match: 8. Germline CDR1 SQVTM, CDR2 ANQGSEA. CDR3 residues: CSAVDRGRSEQFF. Written as DNA, the CDR3 is TGCAGCGCTGTGGACAGGGGGCGTTCTGAGCAGTTCTTC.

This clone was detected only a few times. V gene TRBV19 combines with J gene TRBJ1-6, with 10 bases fitting TRBD1. Trimming took 7 bases from V and 10 from J; bases not matched to a gene: 10. Germline V CDR1 and CDR2: LNHDA, SQIVND (reference sequence). This CDR3 has 15 amino acids. The CDR3 is CASTTGTGEASPLHF. In DNA, the CDR3 is TGTGCCAGTACCACCGGGACAGGGGAGGCATCACCCCTCCACTTT.

Note on this clone: Other nucleotide sequences in the sample specify the same CDR3. This sequence joins TRBV7-6 and TRBJ2-7, with D perhaps TRBD1 (6 bases). The length of the CDR3 is 15 residues. Germline-derived CDR1 and CDR2 are SGHVS and FNYEAQ. V dropped 1 base and J dropped 0 bases, with 10 bases sitting between them. As DNA, the CDR3 is TGTGCCAGCAGCTTAGGGCAGGGGAGCTCCTACGAGCAGTACTTC. It encodes CASSLGQGSSYEQYF. Full variable domain (missing parts from reference TRBV7-6 and TRBJ2-7): GAGVSQSPRYKVTKRGQDVALRCDPISGHVSLYWYRQALGQGPEFLTYFNYEAQQDKSGLPNDRFSAERPEGSISTLTIQRTEQRDSAMYRCASSLGQGSSYEQYFGPGTRLTVT.

This chain joins TRBV29-1 and TRBJ2-7; 7 bases line up with TRBD1. The CDR3 runs to 13 residues. CDR1 and CDR2 from the germline V gene are SQVTM and ANQGSEA. V was clipped by 3 bases and J by 2 bases; unmatched bases: 4. The CDR3: CSVEGQRAYEQYF. The CDR3 DNA reads as TGCAGCGTTGAGGGACAGCGAGCCTACGAGCAGTACTTC.

This rearrangement joins TRBV27 to TRBJ1-1; D is undetermined. Germline V gene sequence: CDR1 MNHEY, CDR2 SMNVEV (reference sequence). There are 14 residues in the CDR3. Deletions cut 5 bases from V and 10 bases from J, with 20 bases between. The CDR3 loop is CASSLLPGARRAFF. CDR3 bases: TGTGCCAGCAGTCTCCTACCAGGTGCCAGGCGAGCTTTCTTT.

The count of this clone is one. The rearrangement links TRBV5-4 to TRBJ2-2; 10 positions agree with TRBD1. This CDR3 has 13 residues. Losses at the gene ends were 5 bases for V and 6 bases for J; bases not matched to a gene: 1. CDR1 is SGHNT and CDR2 is YYREEE in the germline V gene (reference sequence). Written as DNA, the CDR3 is TGTGCCAGCAGGGGGACAGGGGCCGGGGAGCTGTTTTTT. Amino acids: CASRGTGAGELFF. The whole variable domain, remainder taken from reference TRBV5-4 and TRBJ2-2, is ETGVTQSPTHLIKTRGQQVTLRCSSQSGHNTVSWYQQALGQGPQFIFQYYREEENGRGNFPPRFSGLQFPNYSSELNVNALELDDSALYLCASRGTGAGELFFGEGSRLTVL.

The table lists this clone with a few counts. The rearrangement links TRBV7-9 to TRBJ2-1; TRBD1 is a possible D gene (6 bases). CDR1 SEHNR and CDR2 FQNEAQ come from the germline V gene (reference sequence). The CDR3 loop spans 14 amino acids. V was trimmed by 2 bases and J by 5 bases, leaving 10 bases between them. The CDR3 nucleotides are TGTGCCAGCAGCTTACGGGCAGGGGACAATGAGCAGTTCTTC. It yields the protein CASSLRAGDNEQFF.

The chain joins TRBV4-3 to TRBJ2-7; D remains unclear. Germline loops: CDR1 LGHNA, CDR2 YSLEER. The CDR3 contains 12 residues. V was cut by 1 base and J by 5 bases, with 6 bases left in between. The chain's CDR3 is CASSQVAHEQYF. For the CDR3, the DNA is TGCGCCAGCAGCCAAGTAGCCCACGAGCAGTACTTC.

This chain connects TRBV30 to TRBJ1-1; D is perhaps TRBD1 (6 bases). Germline CDR1 GTSNPN, CDR2 SVGIG (reference sequence). This CDR3 region has 11 residues. V shed 1 base and J shed 7 bases, with 7 bases lying between them. In nucleotides, the CDR3 is TGTGCCTGGAGTGAGGGGGGTGAAGCTTTCTTT. The encoded protein is CAWSEGGEAFF. Complete variable domain (other parts from reference TRBV30 and TRBJ1-1): SQTIHQWPATLVQPVGSPLSLECTVEGTSNPNLYWYRQAAGRGLQLLFYSVGIGQISSEVPQNLSASRPQDRQFILSSKKLLLSDSGFYLCAWSEGGEAFFGQGTRLTVV.